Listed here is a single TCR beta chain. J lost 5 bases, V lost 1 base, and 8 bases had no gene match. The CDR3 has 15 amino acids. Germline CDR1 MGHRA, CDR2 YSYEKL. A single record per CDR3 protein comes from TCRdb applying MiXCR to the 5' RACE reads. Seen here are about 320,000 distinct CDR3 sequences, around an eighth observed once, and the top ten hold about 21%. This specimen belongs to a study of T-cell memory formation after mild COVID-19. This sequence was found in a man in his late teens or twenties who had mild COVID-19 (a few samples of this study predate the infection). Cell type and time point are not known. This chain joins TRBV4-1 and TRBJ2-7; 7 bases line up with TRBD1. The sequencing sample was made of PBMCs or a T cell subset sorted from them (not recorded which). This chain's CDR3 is CASSQVVTGSNEQYF. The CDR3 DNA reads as TGCGCCAGCAGCCAAGTGGTGACAGGGTCCAACGAGCAGTACTTC.